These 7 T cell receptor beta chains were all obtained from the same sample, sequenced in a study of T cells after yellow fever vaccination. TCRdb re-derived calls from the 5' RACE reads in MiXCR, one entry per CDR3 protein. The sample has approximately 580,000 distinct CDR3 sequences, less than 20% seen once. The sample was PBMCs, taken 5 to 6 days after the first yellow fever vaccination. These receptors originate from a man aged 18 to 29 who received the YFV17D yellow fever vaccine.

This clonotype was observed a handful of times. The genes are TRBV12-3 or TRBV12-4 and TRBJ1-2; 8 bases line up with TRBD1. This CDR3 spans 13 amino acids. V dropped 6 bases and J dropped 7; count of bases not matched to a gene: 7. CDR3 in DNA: TGTGCCAGCAGCCCGGACAGGGCACTTGGCTACACCTTC. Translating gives CASSPDRALGYTF.

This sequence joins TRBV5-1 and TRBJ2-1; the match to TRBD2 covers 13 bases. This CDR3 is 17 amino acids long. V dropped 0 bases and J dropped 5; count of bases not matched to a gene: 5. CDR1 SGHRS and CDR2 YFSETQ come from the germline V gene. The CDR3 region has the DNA TGCGCCAGCAGCTTGGGACTAGCGGGGGGTGGGGACAATGAGCAGTTCTTC. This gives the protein CASSLGLAGGGDNEQFF.

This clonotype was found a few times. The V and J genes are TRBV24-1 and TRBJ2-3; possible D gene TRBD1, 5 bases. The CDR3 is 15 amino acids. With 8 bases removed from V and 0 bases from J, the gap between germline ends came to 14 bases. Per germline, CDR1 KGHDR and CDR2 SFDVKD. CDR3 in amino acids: CATTSGNPSTDTQYF. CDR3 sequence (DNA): TGTGCCACCACTTCAGGGAACCCGAGCACAGATACGCAGTATTTT.

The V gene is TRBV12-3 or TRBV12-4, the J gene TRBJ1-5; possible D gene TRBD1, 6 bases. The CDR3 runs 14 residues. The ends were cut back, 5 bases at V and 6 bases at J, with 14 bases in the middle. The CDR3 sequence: CASSLRGLFQPQHF. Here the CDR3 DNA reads TGTGCCAGCAGTCTCAGGGGTTTGTTTCAGCCCCAGCATTTT.

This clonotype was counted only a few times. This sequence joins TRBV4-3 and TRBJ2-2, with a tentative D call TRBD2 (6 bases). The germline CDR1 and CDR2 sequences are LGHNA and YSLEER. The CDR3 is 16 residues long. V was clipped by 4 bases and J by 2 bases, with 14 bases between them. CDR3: CASSLNTGTNTGELFF. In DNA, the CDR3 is TGCGCCAGCAGCCTCAACACCGGGACTAACACCGGGGAGCTGTTTTTT.

The CDR3 DNA sequence: TGCAGTGCTAGAGACGGGGGGGACCGCACAGATACGCAGTATTTT. Amino acid sequence: CSARDGGDRTDTQYF. J is TRBJ2-3 and V is TRBV20-1; 8 bases are shared with TRBD2. This CDR3 is 15 amino acids long. V was clipped by 0 bases and J by 1 base; unmatched bases: 3. Germline values: CDR1 DFQATT, CDR2 SNEGSKA (reference sequence).

For the CDR3, the DNA is TGCAGCGCCTCGACAGGGGGCCCGGAGACCCAGTACTTC. Translating gives CSASTGGPETQYF. The chain carries TRBV29-1 and TRBJ2-5, with TRBD1 identical over 10 bases. The germline gives CDR1 SQVTM, CDR2 ANQGSEA. The ends lost 7 bases at V and 5 bases at J; junction bases unmatched: 7. The CDR3 is 13 residues long. The entire variable domain, with the rest obtained from reference TRBV29-1 and TRBJ2-5, is as follows: SAVISQKPSRDICQRGTSLTIQCQVDSQVTMMFWYRQQPGQSLTLIATANQGSEATYESGFVIDKFPISRPNLTFSTLTVSNMSPEDSSIYLCSASTGGPETQYFGPGTRLLVL.